This entry lists 25 T cell receptor beta chains sequenced from one sample in a study of T-cell reconstitution after alpha-beta-depleted transplantation in children. Preparation of the TCRbeta library used unique molecular identifiers. TCRdb reprocessed the PCR reads via MiXCR and lists one record per CDR3 protein. Of 500,000 or so distinct CDR3 sequences in the sample, roughly 33% were seen once. This specimen consisted of PBMCs from the stem cell graft donor, obtained from the stem cell graft. The receptors stem from a human donor who donated a stem cell graft to a child with aplastic anemia.

This chain connects TRBV4-3 to TRBJ1-3, with TRBD1 as a possible D gene (5 bases). Per germline, CDR1 LGHNA and CDR2 YSLEER. This CDR3 contains 16 residues. V shed 0 bases and J shed 4 bases, with 13 bases lying between them. Written as DNA, the CDR3 is TGCGCCAGCAGCCAAGATCGGGGGTACTCGGGAAACACCATATATTTT. Translation gives CASSQDRGYSGNTIYF.

This clonotype was seen ten or more times. The rearrangement uses TRBV20-1 and TRBJ2-6; D is unresolved. V lost 0 bases and J 0 bases, leaving 9 bases between the germline ends. Germline lookup yields CDR1 DFQATT and CDR2 SNEGSKA (reference sequence). This CDR3 has 16 residues. The CDR3 loop is CSARDGRPSGANVLTF. DNA of the CDR3: TGCAGTGCTAGAGATGGGCGGCCCTCTGGGGCCAACGTCCTGACTTTC.

This clonotype has just a few counts. This rearrangement joins TRBV20-1 to TRBJ1-2, with D perhaps matching TRBD1 (5 bases). The V end lost 4 bases, the J end lost 8 bases, and 17 bases lay between the germline ends. Germline loops: CDR1 DFQATT, CDR2 SNEGSKA (reference sequence). The CDR3 is made up of 13 amino acids. The CDR3 reads CSATDQGLGGYTF. CDR3 coding DNA: TGCAGTGCTACCGATCAGGGCCTCGGAGGCTACACCTTC.

The J gene is TRBJ1-1, the V gene TRBV10-3; no firm D call. The CDR3 sequence is 15 residues long. Germline CDR1 is ENHRY and CDR2 is SYGVKD. V was pared by 3 bases and J by 1 base, with 12 bases between. CDR3 in amino acids: CAISESGLQNTEAFF. The DNA of the CDR3 is TGTGCCATCAGTGAATCTGGACTTCAGAACACTGAAGCTTTCTTT.

V is TRBV5-4 and J is TRBJ2-3; 7 nucleotides agree with TRBD2. Germline CDR1 and CDR2: SGHNT and YYREEE (reference sequence). Losses at the gene ends were 1 base for V and 1 base for J; bases not matched to a gene: 6. The CDR3 is 16 residues long. The CDR3 reads CASSLKVGGGTDTQYF. The CDR3 region has the DNA TGTGCCAGCAGCTTGAAAGTGGGAGGGGGCACAGATACGCAGTATTTT.

The chain links TRBV14 to TRBJ1-5; D unresolved. Germline loops: CDR1 SGHDN, CDR2 FVKESK. V shed 4 bases and J shed 8 bases, with 6 bases lying between them. This CDR3 spans 11 amino acids. The CDR3: CASSPVEPQHF. In DNA, the CDR3 is TGTGCCAGCAGCCCAGTAGAGCCCCAGCATTTT.

This sequence joins TRBV11-1 and TRBJ2-1; 14 bases agree with TRBD2. The CDR3 sequence is 19 residues long. Looked up from germline, CDR1 is SGHAT and CDR2 is FQDESV (reference sequence). With V trimmed by 5 bases and J by 9 bases, 18 bases remained unmatched. CDR3 protein: CASSTRLAGGAFFSGEQFF. CDR3 nucleotides: TGTGCCAGCAGCACCAGACTAGCGGGAGGGGCGTTCTTCTCCGGTGAGCAGTTCTTC.

This clonotype was recorded a few times. The rearrangement joins TRBV20-1 to TRBJ2-5; D is unclear. With 2 bases removed from V and 5 bases from J, the gap between germline ends came to 9 bases. The CDR3 totals 12 residues. Germline V gives CDR1 DFQATT, CDR2 SNEGSKA (reference sequence). The CDR3 loop reads CSARWQKETQYF. The CDR3, as DNA: TGCAGTGCTAGATGGCAAAAGGAGACCCAGTACTTC.

CDR3 amino acids: CSAQRGSEKLFF. Written as DNA, the CDR3 is TGCAGTGCTCAAAGGGGGAGTGAAAAACTGTTTTTT. The chain couples TRBV20-1 to TRBJ1-4; D perhaps matches TRBD1 (6 bases). The CDR3 loop spans 12 amino acids. V was pared by 5 bases and J by 7 bases, with 11 bases between. The germline gives CDR1 DFQATT, CDR2 SNEGSKA (reference sequence).

This chain uses TRBV6-2 or TRBV6-3 with TRBJ2-5; D is ambiguous. From germline, CDR1 is MNHEY and CDR2 SVGEGT. Deletions cut 0 bases from V and 1 base from J, with 9 bases between. The CDR3 loop spans 15 amino acids. The CDR3 nucleotides read TGTGCCAGCAGTTACTCAGTCCGAGGCCAAGAGACCCAGTACTTC. It is translated as CASSYSVRGQETQYF.

Only one count was recorded for this clonotype. The chain joins TRBV7-9 to TRBJ1-4; D remains ambiguous. In germline, CDR1 is SEHNR, CDR2 FQNEAQ (reference sequence). The CDR3 contains 16 residues. The V and J ends lost 5 bases and 3 bases respectively, with 16 bases between them. The CDR3 DNA reads TGTGCCAGCAGCGTTTCTTTGGGGTCGGCTAATGAAAAACTGTTTTTT. Its protein product is CASSVSLGSANEKLFF.

This clonotype has just a few counts. The rearrangement joins TRBV6-5 to TRBJ1-4; perhaps TRBD1 as D (5 bases). This CDR3 has 16 amino acids. CDR1 is MNHEY and CDR2 is SVGAGI in the germline V gene. V was shortened by 2 bases and J by 3 bases, with 13 bases between the two germline ends. The DNA for the CDR3 is TGTGCCAGCAGTTACGGTTCAGGGCGGTCTAATGAAAAACTGTTTTTT. Its protein is CASSYGSGRSNEKLFF.

This chain links TRBV20-1 with TRBJ1-5; D might be TRBD1 (6 bases). The CDR3 runs to 13 residues. The V gene's germline CDR1 is DFQATT and CDR2 SNEGSKA (reference sequence). V was cut by 5 bases and J by 4 bases, with 12 bases left in between. The CDR3 DNA is TGCAGTGCTGCCGGGCAGGGGAATCAGCCCCAGCATTTT. It encodes CSAAGQGNQPQHF.

The rearrangement links TRBV6-2 or TRBV6-3 to TRBJ2-2; TRBD1 agrees at 8 bases. Germline CDR1 reads MNHEY; CDR2 reads SVGEGT. CDR3 length: 14 residues. V was pared by 10 bases and J by 2 bases, with 6 bases of the junction left unmatched. CDR3 bases: TGTGCCACCCAGGACAGGGACAACACCGGGGAGCTGTTTTTT. Its translation is CATQDRDNTGELFF.

This chain uses TRBV6-2 or TRBV6-3 with TRBJ1-2, with a tentative D call TRBD1 (6 bases). CDR1 is MNHEY and CDR2 is SVGEGT in the germline V gene. V lost 7 bases and J 0 bases, leaving 18 bases between the germline ends. This CDR3 is built from 16 residues. This CDR3 is CASKKSGQRSNYGYTF. The CDR3 coding sequence is TGTGCCAGCAAGAAGTCGGGACAACGATCTAACTATGGCTACACCTTC.

CDR3 nucleotides: TGTGCCACCAGCGCCAGGGGCATCGCTGAAGCTTTCTTT. It encodes CATSARGIAEAFF. The chain couples TRBV15 to TRBJ1-1; TRBD1 is a possible D gene (6 bases). CDR1 and CDR2 from the germline V gene are LNHNV and YYDKDF (reference sequence). V was pared by 5 bases and J by 6 bases, with 13 bases between. The CDR3 runs 13 residues.

This chain uses TRBV6-1 with TRBJ1-1, with TRBD1 matching 10 bases. Germline assignment: CDR1 MNHNS and CDR2 SASEGT. The length of the CDR3 is 15 residues. The junction had 8 bases not matched to a gene; V was cut back by 5 bases and J by 5 bases. The CDR3 DNA reads TGTGCCAGCAGTCCCCGGACAGGGGGGTGGACTGAAGCTTTCTTT. Its translation: CASSPRTGGWTEAFF.

This clonotype was found a few times. The J gene is TRBJ2-2, the V gene TRBV29-1; no definite D call. Per the germline V gene, CDR1 is SQVTM and CDR2 is ANQGSEA. The CDR3 has 12 residues. The V end was cut by 6 bases, the J end by 4 bases, with 9 bases between. The CDR3 sequence is CSVVPITGELFF. CDR3 DNA sequence: TGCAGCGTGGTACCGATCACCGGGGAGCTGTTTTTT.

The rearrangement uses TRBV15 and TRBJ2-3; D is possibly TRBD1 (6 bases). Deletions cut 3 bases from V and 2 bases from J, with 15 bases between. This CDR3 region has 16 residues. Germline lookup yields CDR1 LNHNV and CDR2 YYDKDF (reference sequence). CDR3 in DNA: TGTGCCACCAGCAGTGCCCGGGGACATCACACAGATACGCAGTATTTT. It translates to CATSSARGHHTDTQYF.

The chain couples TRBV27 to TRBJ1-5; TRBD1 matches 8 bases. Germline V gives CDR1 MNHEY, CDR2 SMNVEV (reference sequence). Trimming cost V 4 bases and J 6 bases; bases outside gene matches: 11. The CDR3 loop spans 16 amino acids. The CDR3 DNA reads as TGTGCCAGCAGTTCCTTGACAGGGGCGGCAGGTCAGCCCCAGCATTTT. It yields the protein CASSSLTGAAGQPQHF.

This clonotype was seen only once. The rearrangement links TRBV7-2 to TRBJ2-3; 9 bases are shared with TRBD2. CDR1 and CDR2 from the germline V gene are SGHTA and FQGNSA. The CDR3 totals 17 residues. Losses at the gene ends were 4 bases for V and 0 bases for J; bases not matched to a gene: 8. The CDR3 DNA is TGTGCCAGCAGCTCCCTCGAGCGGGGGGATAGCACAGATACGCAGTATTTT. Its protein product is CASSSLERGDSTDTQYF.

This clonotype was detected only a few times. The chain links TRBV12-3 or TRBV12-4 to TRBJ1-1, with 8 positions matching TRBD1. The CDR3 extends over 12 amino acids. V trimming: 5 bases; J trimming: 12 bases; junction bases outside the gene matches: 8. The CDR3 DNA is TGTGCCAGCAGTCGGACAGGGTTTCAGACTTTCTTT. Translating gives CASSRTGFQTFF.

This chain's CDR3 is CASSYLATYNEQFF. Here the CDR3 DNA reads TGTGCCAGCAGTTACCTAGCAACCTACAATGAGCAGTTCTTC. V usage is TRBV6-2 or TRBV6-3 and J usage is TRBJ2-1, with D possibly matching TRBD2 (5 bases). Germline assignment: CDR1 MNHEY and CDR2 SVGEGT. V gave up 2 bases and J gave up 2 bases, with 7 bases separating them. This CDR3 is built from 14 residues.

The chain is built from TRBV12-3 or TRBV12-4 and TRBJ2-4; D gene ambiguous. V lost 1 base, J lost 10 bases, and 11 bases lay in between. This CDR3 region has 13 residues. The CDR3 loop is CASSLVNAPIQYF. CDR3 DNA: TGTGCCAGCAGTTTAGTGAACGCCCCGATTCAGTACTTC.

This clonotype occurred a few times. The rearrangement uses TRBV15 and TRBJ2-3; D gene unclear. Trimming removed 5 bases from V and 0 bases from J, with 12 bases in between. CDR1 is LNHNV, CDR2 YYDKDF, per germline (reference sequence). The CDR3 length is 15 residues. The CDR3 region has the DNA TGTGCCACCAGCCAACTCGCAGCTAGCACAGATACGCAGTATTTT. Protein sequence: CATSQLAASTDTQYF.